This T cell receptor (beta chain) was identified during a study of T cell responses to AZD1222 COVID-19 vaccine. V shed 5 bases and J shed 3 bases, with 11 bases lying between them. CDR1 is MNHEY and CDR2 is SVGAGI in the germline V gene. The CDR3 covers 14 residues. The table came from immunoSEQ multiplex PCR; TCRdb's copy has only in-frame clones and leaves some out. The sample lists about 270,000 clones, roughly 93% occurring once. The sequence derives from an adult who received the AZD1222 COVID-19 vaccine. The sample here was peripheral blood, taken 28 days after the second AZD1222 dose. The V gene is TRBV6-5, the J gene TRBJ1-5, with D hard to call. CDR3 nucleotide sequence: TGTGCCAGCAGTCCTCTTAGCAACAATCAGCCCCAGCATTTT. Encoded protein: CASSPLSNNQPQHF.